The 20 T cell receptor beta chains below all came from one sample that was sequenced in a study of blood T cell repertoires in COVID-19. Profiling relied on immunoSEQ multiplex PCR, and the TCRdb table lists in-frame clones only, not all of them. This table holds roughly 230,000 clones, 89% found once. Input material: peripheral blood. All receptors come from a woman in her thirties or forties who had recovered from COVID-19.

This chain links TRBV7-2 with TRBJ2-7, with TRBD1 as a possible D gene (6 bases). In germline, CDR1 is SGHTA, CDR2 FQGNSA. The CDR3 loop spans 13 amino acids. V lost 5 bases, J lost 6 bases, and 14 bases lay in between. This CDR3 is CASSLGTGPEQYV. CDR3 DNA sequence: TGTGCCAGCAGCCTAGGAACAGGGCCCGAGCAGTACGTC.

The chain joins TRBV24-1 to TRBJ2-2; 12 nucleotides align to TRBD1. This CDR3 spans 19 amino acids. Germline loops: CDR1 KGHDR, CDR2 SFDVKD. The J segment lost 0 bases and the V segment lost 3 bases, leaving 7 bases of the junction unmatched. The chain's CDR3 is CATSDPSGQGAANTGELFF. In DNA, the CDR3 is TGTGCCACCAGTGATCCCTCGGGACAGGGGGCCGCGAACACCGGGGAGCTGTTTTTT.

The genes are TRBV6-5 and TRBJ2-7; 9 bases align to TRBD1. V dropped 5 bases and J dropped 1; count of bases not matched to a gene: 3. CDR1 and CDR2 (germline): MNHEY, SVGAGI. The CDR3 length is 14 residues. The CDR3 protein is CASSPGQGSYEQYF. Here the CDR3 DNA reads TGTGCCAGCAGTCCGGGACAGGGATCCTACGAGCAGTACTTC.

In its sample, this clone was seen a few times. This sequence joins TRBV11-3 and TRBJ2-3; a weak D match, TRBD2 (6 bases). The CDR3 has 16 residues. Germline V gene sequence: CDR1 SGHNT, CDR2 YENEEA. V lost 5 bases, J lost 0 bases, and 15 bases lay in between. The DNA of the CDR3 is TGTGCCAGCAGCCCACTCCGGGGGTCTAGCACAGATACGCAGTATTTT. It yields the protein CASSPLRGSSTDTQYF. Using reference TRBV11-3 and TRBJ2-3 for the parts outside the CDR3, the full variable domain is EAGVVQSPRYKIIEKKQPVAFWCNPISGHNTLYWYLQNLGQGPELLIRYENEEAVDDSQLPKDRFSAERLKGVDSTLKIQPAELGDSAVYLCASSPLRGSSTDTQYFGPGTRLTVL.

The V gene is TRBV19, the J gene TRBJ1-4; D might be TRBD1 (5 bases). Trimming left V 6 bases short and J 5 bases short, with 16 bases between. CDR1 is LNHDA, CDR2 SQIVND, per germline (reference sequence). There are 15 residues in the CDR3. The CDR3 reads CASRHRDGGNEKLFF. The CDR3 DNA sequence: TGTGCCAGTAGGCACCGGGACGGGGGGAATGAAAAACTGTTTTTT.

J is TRBJ1-2 and V is TRBV3-1 (or the pseudogene TRBV3-2), with 8 bases identical to TRBD1. CDR3 size: 15 residues. Germline V gene sequence: CDR1 LGHDT, CDR2 YNNKEL (reference sequence). The V segment lost 4 bases and the J segment 3 bases; nucleotides outside the gene matches: 7. The chain's CDR3 is CASSLGRGRDYGYTF. CDR3 nucleotides: TGTGCCAGCAGCCTAGGCAGGGGGCGCGACTATGGCTACACCTTC.

This clone was observed a single time. V gene TRBV19 combines with J gene TRBJ1-2; the match to TRBD1 covers 7 bases. CDR3 length equals 17 residues. Unmatched junction bases numbered 16, after V lost 5 bases and J lost 4 bases. CDR1 is LNHDA and CDR2 is SQIVND in the germline V gene (reference sequence). Written as DNA, the CDR3 is TGTGCCAGTAGTCCCGGGACAGCTGGGTTGTTTATCTATGGCTACACCTTC. Translating it yields CASSPGTAGLFIYGYTF.

This clone was observed once. This rearrangement joins TRBV12-3 or TRBV12-4 to TRBJ2-3; D unclear. CDR3 length equals 12 residues. The V end was cut by 3 bases, the J end by 6 bases, with 7 bases between. CDR3 sequence reads: CASSFYGDTQYF. The CDR3 coding sequence is TGTGCCAGCAGTTTCTACGGGGATACGCAGTATTTT.

The V gene is TRBV19, the J gene TRBJ1-1; D might be TRBD1 (5 bases). Germline V gives CDR1 LNHDA, CDR2 SQIVND (reference sequence). This CDR3 is 13 amino acids long. Trimming pared 7 bases from V and 4 bases from J, leaving 13 bases between. CDR3 protein: CASTFLGGTEAFF. CDR3 in DNA: TGTGCCAGTACGTTTCTGGGGGGCACTGAAGCTTTCTTT.

J is TRBJ2-1 and V is TRBV11-3; no definite D call. V lost 7 bases and J lost 0, with 10 bases in between. Per germline, CDR1 SGHNT and CDR2 YENEEA. This CDR3 spans 14 amino acids. CDR3 bases: TGTGCCAGCACCCCCCGTAACTCCTACAATGAGCAGTTCTTC. As protein: CASTPRNSYNEQFF.

This clone was observed a few times. The chain carries TRBV12-3 or TRBV12-4 and TRBJ1-1; 8 positions match TRBD1. There are 11 residues in the CDR3. J lost 9 bases, V lost 7 bases, and 4 bases had no gene match. The CDR3 here is CASMRTGKAFF. The CDR3 bases are TGTGCCAGCATGAGGACAGGGAAAGCTTTCTTT.

J is TRBJ2-3 and V is TRBV7-3; the D gene is possibly TRBD2 (5 bases). The CDR3 has 17 amino acids. Trimming shortened V by 4 bases and J by 0 bases, and 17 bases separated the two germline ends. The germline V gene encodes CDR1 SGHTA and CDR2 FQGTGA. The DNA of the CDR3 is TGTGCCAGCAGCTCCCCTCCGGGCGGGCCAAGCACAGATACGCAGTATTTT. Its protein is CASSSPPGGPSTDTQYF.

The chain employs TRBV29-1 and TRBJ1-4; 9 bases match TRBD1. The CDR3 length is 15 residues. The ends lost 7 bases at V and 6 bases at J; junction bases unmatched: 12. Germline assignment: CDR1 SQVTM and CDR2 ANQGSEA. Here the CDR3 DNA reads TGCAGCGCAGCCGGGACAGGGACGTCGGATGAAAAACTGTTTTTT. Protein product: CSAAGTGTSDEKLFF.

This clone occurred once. V is TRBV7-2 and J is TRBJ2-1, with 8 bases fitting TRBD2. CDR1 SGHTA and CDR2 FQGNSA come from the germline V gene. The J segment lost 1 base and the V segment lost 5 bases, leaving 7 bases of the junction unmatched. The CDR3 totals 16 residues. CDR3 in DNA: TGTGCCAGCAGCCACAGCGGGAGAAATTCCTACAATGAGCAGTTCTTC. It specifies CASSHSGRNSYNEQFF.

The V gene is TRBV29-1, the J gene TRBJ1-1; TRBD1 agrees at 7 bases. Germline V gene sequence: CDR1 SQVTM, CDR2 ANQGSEA. V dropped 4 bases and J dropped 11; count of bases not matched to a gene: 4. The CDR3 is made up of 10 amino acids. The CDR3 nucleotides read TGCAGCGTTGGGACAGGTAGGGCTTTCTTT. Its protein is CSVGTGRAFF.

J is TRBJ2-3 and V is TRBV7-2; TRBD1 agrees at 8 bases. J was trimmed by 6 bases and V by 3 bases; bases with no gene match: 8. Germline V gene lookup returns CDR1 SGHTA and CDR2 FQGNSA. This CDR3 contains 15 residues. CDR3 sequence reads: CASSFRQGADDTQYF. The CDR3 DNA sequence: TGTGCCAGCAGCTTTCGGCAGGGGGCGGACGATACGCAGTATTTT.

The chain joins TRBV11-3 to TRBJ2-2; 7 positions match TRBD2. The CDR3 spans 16 residues. The junction had 6 bases not matched to a gene; V was cut back by 3 bases and J by 2 bases. The germline V gene has CDR1 SGHNT and CDR2 YENEEA. The CDR3 here is CASSFVSSGNTGELFF. Written as DNA, the CDR3 is TGTGCCAGCAGCTTCGTCTCTAGCGGAAACACCGGGGAGCTGTTTTTT.

The rearrangement links TRBV30 to TRBJ2-1, with 9 bases identical to TRBD1. Germline CDR1 GTSNPN, CDR2 SVGIG (reference sequence). The ends lost 5 bases at V and 8 bases at J; junction bases unmatched: 4. The CDR3 totals 12 residues. The DNA of the CDR3 is TGTGCCTGGGGACAGGGGTTCGATGAGCAGTTCTTC. Protein sequence: CAWGQGFDEQFF.

The rearrangement uses TRBV7-9 and TRBJ2-7; TRBD2 agrees at 9 bases. CDR3 length: 15 amino acids. J gave up 3 bases and V 4 bases, and 7 bases lay outside the gene matches. Per germline, CDR1 SEHNR and CDR2 FQNEAQ (reference sequence). CDR3 residues: CASSSSGDAFYEQYF. CDR3 in DNA: TGTGCCAGCAGCTCTAGCGGGGACGCTTTCTACGAGCAGTACTTC.

CDR3 protein: CASSFGEAQPQHF. DNA of the CDR3: TGTGCCAGCAGCTTCGGCGAGGCTCAGCCCCAGCATTTT. V usage is TRBV7-9 and J usage is TRBJ1-5; D is uncertain. The CDR3 totals 13 residues. Germline V gene lookup returns CDR1 SEHNR and CDR2 FQNEAQ (reference sequence). V was pared by 3 bases and J by 6 bases, with 9 bases between.